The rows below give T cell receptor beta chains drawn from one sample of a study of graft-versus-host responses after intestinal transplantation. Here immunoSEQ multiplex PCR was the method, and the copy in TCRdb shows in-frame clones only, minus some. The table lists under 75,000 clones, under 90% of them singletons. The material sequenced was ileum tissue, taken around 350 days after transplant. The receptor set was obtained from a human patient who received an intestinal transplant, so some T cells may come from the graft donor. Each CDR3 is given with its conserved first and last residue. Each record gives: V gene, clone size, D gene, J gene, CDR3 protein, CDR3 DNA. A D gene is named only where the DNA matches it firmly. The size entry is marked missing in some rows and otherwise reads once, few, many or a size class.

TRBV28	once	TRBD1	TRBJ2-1	CASSLWTGGHNEQFF	TGTGCCAGCAGTTTATGGACAGGGGGCCACAATGAGCAGTTCTTC
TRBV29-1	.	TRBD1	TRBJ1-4	CSVVTGGNEKLFF	TGCAGCGTCGTAACAGGGGGTAATGAAAAACTGTTTTTT
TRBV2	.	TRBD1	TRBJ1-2	CASSEGRGLGYTF	TGTGCCAGCAGTGAGGGCAGGGGGCTAGGCTACACCTTC
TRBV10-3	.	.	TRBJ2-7	CAVGLAGDSYEQYF	TGTGCCGTCGGCTTGGCAGGTGACTCCTACGAGCAGTACTTC
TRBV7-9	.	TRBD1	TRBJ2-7	CASSPGTGGRRQYF	TGTGCCAGCAGCCCCGGTACAGGGGGTCGCCGGCAGTACTTC
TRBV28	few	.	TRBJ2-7	CASSFGAGEQYF	TGTGCCAGCAGTTTTGGGGCGGGAGAGCAGTACTTC
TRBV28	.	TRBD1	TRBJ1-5	CASSRWDSSNQPQHF	TGTGCCAGCAGTCGATGGGACAGTAGCAATCAGCCCCAGCATTTT
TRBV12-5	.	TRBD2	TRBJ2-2	CASGFVAGGDGELFF	TGTGCTAGTGGTTTCGTAGCGGGAGGGGACGGGGAGCTGTTTTTT
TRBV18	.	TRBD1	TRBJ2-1	CASSPLVRTGWNEQFF	TGTGCCAGCTCACCACTGGTGAGGACAGGATGGAATGAGCAGTTCTTC
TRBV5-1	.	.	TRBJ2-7	CASSLPGSDEQYF	TGCGCCAGCAGCTTGCCTGGTAGCGACGAGCAGTACTTC
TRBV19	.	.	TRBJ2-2	CASSRTGTGELFF	TGTGCCAGTAGTCGAACTGGCACCGGGGAGCTGTTTTTT
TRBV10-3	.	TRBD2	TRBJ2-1	CAISVWIAGFSEQFF	TGTGCCATCAGTGTATGGATAGCGGGATTTTCTGAGCAGTTCTTC
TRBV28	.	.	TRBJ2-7	CASSLGLTVGEQYF	TGTGCCAGCAGTTTAGGCCTCACAGTAGGCGAGCAGTACTTC
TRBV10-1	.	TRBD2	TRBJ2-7	CASSSGVSYEQYF	TGCGCCAGCAGCAGCGGGGTCTCCTACGAGCAGTACTTC
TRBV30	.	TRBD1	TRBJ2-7	CACLSGGSYEQYF	TGTGCCTGCCTTTCAGGGGGTTCCTACGAGCAGTACTTC
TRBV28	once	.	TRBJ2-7	CASRPASFSYEQYF	TGTGCCAGCAGGCCAGCGAGTTTCTCCTACGAGCAGTACTTC
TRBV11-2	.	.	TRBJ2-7	CASSLDGEGVYYEQYF	TGTGCCAGCAGCTTAGATGGGGAGGGGGTTTACTACGAGCAGTACTTC
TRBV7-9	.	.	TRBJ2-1	CASSLEGDPYNEQFF	TGTGCCAGCAGCTTAGAGGGGGACCCCTACAATGAGCAGTTCTTC
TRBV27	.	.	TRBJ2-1	CASSQSIYNEQFF	TGTGCCAGCAGCCAGTCCATCTACAATGAGCAGTTCTTC
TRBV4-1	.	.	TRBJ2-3	CASSQEPGRHSTDTQYF	TGCGCCAGCAGCCAAGAACCTGGACGGCATAGCACAGATACGCAGTATTTT
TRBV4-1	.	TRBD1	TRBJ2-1	CASSQPTTGVNEQFF	TGCGCCAGCAGCCAACCTACCACAGGGGTGAATGAGCAGTTCTTC
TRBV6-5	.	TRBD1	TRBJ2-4	CASSYSEGAVGIQYF	TGTGCCAGCAGTTACTCTGAGGGGGCTGTAGGCATTCAGTACTTC
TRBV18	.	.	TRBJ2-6	CASSQGSGANVLTF	TGTGCCAGCTCACAAGGCTCTGGGGCCAACGTCCTGACTTTC
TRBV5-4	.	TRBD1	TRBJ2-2	CASEQGDTGELFF	TGTGCCAGCGAACAGGGGGACACCGGGGAGCTGTTTTTT
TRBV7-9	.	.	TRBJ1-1	CASSLLSEYTEAFF	TGTGCCAGCAGCTTACTTAGCGAGTACACTGAAGCTTTCTTT
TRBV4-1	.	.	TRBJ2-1	CASSQGPGTEQFF	TGCGCCAGCAGCCAAGGTCCCGGGACTGAGCAGTTCTTC
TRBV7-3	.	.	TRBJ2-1	CASSEGYNEQFF	TGTGCCAGCTCCGAAGGGTACAATGAGCAGTTCTTC
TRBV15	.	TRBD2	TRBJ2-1	CATKPGLAGEGLGFPNEQFF	TGTGCCACCAAGCCGGGACTAGCGGGGGAAGGGCTAGGGTTTCCCAATGAGCAGTTCTTC
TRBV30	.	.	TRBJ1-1	CAWSVSGAEAFF	TGTGCCTGGAGTGTGTCGGGGGCTGAAGCTTTCTTT
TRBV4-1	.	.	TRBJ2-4	CASSRLGAGSGKNIQYF	TGCGCCAGCAGCCGACTAGGAGCTGGTAGCGGCAAAAACATTCAGTACTTC
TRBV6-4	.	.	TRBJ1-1	CASWLSNRGANTEAFF	TGTGCCAGCTGGCTATCGAACCGGGGTGCGAACACTGAAGCTTTCTTT
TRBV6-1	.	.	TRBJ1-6	CASSESYSIFNSPLHF	TGTGCCAGCAGTGAATCATACAGCATCTTTAATTCACCCCTCCACTTT